This T cell receptor (beta chain) is from a study of immune heterogeneity within non-small cell lung tumors. The CDR3 loop spans 14 amino acids. Germline loops: CDR1 MDHEN, CDR2 SYDVKM. The V and J ends lost 8 bases and 0 bases respectively, with 10 bases between them. On this clonotype: Given a much more abundant clone one base away, this may be a read error.

Multiplex PCR amplified the TCR beta CDR3 region. Its first round ran for roughly 10 cycles with 32 V and 13 J primers. TCRdb reprocessed the multiplex PCR reads with MiXCR, giving one entry per CDR3 protein. Of around 23,000 distinct CDR3 sequences listed, 25% to 30% are singletons. Bulk tumor gDNA, roughly 600 ng per sample, served as the TCR template. Collection of several biopsies per primary tumor, spaced far apart, took place during surgery. Patients went through curative surgery, and their non-small cell lung cancer was untreated and newly diagnosed. The sequence was obtained from a man aged 35 to 55 with non-small cell lung cancer. The sample taken for sequencing was lung tumor tissue. The chain combines TRBV28 with TRBJ1-4; no clear D gene. The CDR3 DNA reads TGTGCCAGCGGAAGTGGTGCAACTAATGAAAAACTGTTTTTT. It is translated as CASGSGATNEKLFF.